These T cell receptor beta chains were read from a single sample in a study of T-cell memory formation after mild COVID-19. TCRdb redid the calling of the 5' RACE reads with MiXCR, one entry per CDR3 protein. The sample holds about 600,000 distinct CDR3 sequences, roughly 21% seen once. Material: PBMCs or a T cell subset sorted from them (not recorded which). The receptors come from an adult woman who had mild COVID-19 (a few samples of this study predate the infection). Cell type and time point are not known. Each CDR3 is given with its conserved first and last residue. D genes are given only for firm matches. Size is stated for part of the rows, as once, few or many counts, or as a class when the clone is expanded.

CDR3nt	CDR3aa	v_gene	j_gene	d_gene	abundance
TGTGCCAGTAGAAGGAGCTCTGGAAACACCATATATTTT	CASRRSSGNTIYF	TRBV19	TRBJ1-3	-	-
TGTGCCAGCAGCGTAGACGGGGAGGCCGGGGAGCTGTTTTTT	CASSVDGEAGELFF	TRBV9	TRBJ2-2	-	-
TGTGCCAGCAGTTCTTGGGAGGACAGAGCCTATGGCTACACCTTC	CASSSWEDRAYGYTF	TRBV12-3/TRBV12-4	TRBJ1-2	-	-
TGTGCCAGCAGCTTAGGGGGATCATTACGGCATGAGCAGTTCTTC	CASSLGGSLRHEQFF	TRBV7-3	TRBJ2-1	-	-
TGTGCCAGCAGCTTGGGCTTACCGGGACTTTTTAACTATGGCTACACCTTC	CASSLGLPGLFNYGYTF	TRBV5-6	TRBJ1-2	-	-
TGTGCCAGCAGCTCCCCTCCGGGACAGGGGGCCTACGAGCAGTACTTC	CASSSPPGQGAYEQYF	TRBV7-9	TRBJ2-7	TRBD1	-
TGTGCCAGCAGCTCCTATGACAGGGTTTGGACCGGGGAGCTGTTTTTT	CASSSYDRVWTGELFF	TRBV7-8	TRBJ2-2	TRBD1	few
TGTGCCAGCAGCTTAGTGACAGGGTCCTACGAGCAGTACTTC	CASSLVTGSYEQYF	TRBV7-9	TRBJ2-7	TRBD1	-
TGTGCCAGCAGTCCAAGGGAGGGAAAGAGGTCACCCCTCCACTTT	CASSPREGKRSPLHF	TRBV25-1	TRBJ1-6	-	-
TGTGCCAGCAGCTTATTCGACGCCTCTGACGAGCAGTACTTC	CASSLFDASDEQYF	TRBV7-6	TRBJ2-7	-	few
TGTGCCAGTAGTACGCTGCAAAAAGAGACCCAGTACTTC	CASSTLQKETQYF	TRBV19	TRBJ2-5	-	few
TGTGCCAGCAGCTCAACAGGGGTCAATCAGCCCCAGCATTTT	CASSSTGVNQPQHF	TRBV7-2	TRBJ1-5	TRBD1	many
TGTGCCAGCAGCTTAGCGCGGGGGGGGTCCCACTTTTACAATGAGCAGTTCTTC	CASSLARGGSHFYNEQFF	TRBV7-2	TRBJ2-1	TRBD2	few
TGCGCCAGCAGCTTGGGCTCCAGGGTGGACACCGGGGAGCTGTTTTTT	CASSLGSRVDTGELFF	TRBV5-1	TRBJ2-2	-	-
TGTGCCATCAGTTCTCAATATCAGCCCCAGCATTTT	CAISSQYQPQHF	TRBV10-3	TRBJ1-5	-	few
TGTGCCACCAGTGATTTCCAACAGTTCGTCGGAGATACGCAGTATTTT	CATSDFQQFVGDTQYF	TRBV24-1	TRBJ2-3	-	-
TGTGCCAGCAGCCAAGGTCTTCTAGCCGGGTACAATGAGCAGTTCTTC	CASSQGLLAGYNEQFF	TRBV3-1	TRBJ2-1	-	few
TGTGCCACCAGTGACCGCTATGGCTACACCTTC	CATSDRYGYTF	TRBV24-1	TRBJ1-2	-	-
TGCAGTGTTGGAGACTCACCGAACACTGAAGCTTTCTTT	CSVGDSPNTEAFF	TRBV20-1	TRBJ1-1	-	few
TGTGCCAGCTCACCCCTAGACAGGATGAACACCGGGGAGCTGTTTTTT	CASSPLDRMNTGELFF	TRBV18	TRBJ2-2	-	few
TGCAGTGCCCGCTCCGGGAAGGTGGGAGAGACCCAGTACTTC	CSARSGKVGETQYF	TRBV20-1	TRBJ2-5	-	few
TGTGCCAGCAGCTTCTTTTACGGGGTATACAATGAGCAGTTCTTC	CASSFFYGVYNEQFF	TRBV7-9	TRBJ2-1	-	-
TGTGCCAGCAGTCCGGGGACGGACTTTACGGAGCAGTACTTC	CASSPGTDFTEQYF	TRBV12-3/TRBV12-4	TRBJ2-7	-	-
TGTGCCAGCAGCCCCTTGAGGGGGGCTCGAGGCTACACCTTC	CASSPLRGARGYTF	TRBV3-1	TRBJ1-2	-	-
TGTGCCACCAGTGACCCGGACAGAATCAATGGCTACACCTTC	CATSDPDRINGYTF	TRBV24-1	TRBJ1-2	-	-
TGTGCCAGCAGCTTACGGTCAGGGGCTAGCGGGAGTAATGAGCAGTTCTTC	CASSLRSGASGSNEQFF	TRBV7-9	TRBJ2-1	TRBD2	-
TGTGCCAGCAGTGAAGATCCGGGATTGAACTATGGCTACACCTTC	CASSEDPGLNYGYTF	TRBV2	TRBJ1-2	-	-
TGCGCCAGCAGCTTGTATCTAGCGGTTCCCGGAGACTACAATGAGCAGTTCTTC	CASSLYLAVPGDYNEQFF	TRBV5-1	TRBJ2-1	TRBD2	few
TGCGCCAGCAGCCCCGTTCGGGGGGTAGGTGAGCAGTTCTTC	CASSPVRGVGEQFF	TRBV5-1	TRBJ2-1	TRBD2	-
TGTGCCAGCAGCCAAAGCGGTAGAAGCAATCAGCCCCAGCATTTT	CASSQSGRSNQPQHF	TRBV3-1	TRBJ1-5	-	-
TGTGCCAGCTGGGGACTAGCGAACACCGGGGAGCTGTTTTTT	CASWGLANTGELFF	TRBV18	TRBJ2-2	TRBD2	-
TGTGCCAGCAGCCGAGACAGAACGGGAGGGACTAGCGGAGCTACCCGTGAGCAGTTCTTC	CASSRDRTGGTSGATREQFF	TRBV6-5	TRBJ2-1	TRBD2	many
TGTGCCAGCAGCCCACCCACAGGGGGCTCTGGCTACACCTTC	CASSPPTGGSGYTF	TRBV3-1	TRBJ1-2	TRBD1	-
TGCGCCAGCAGAGCTAGCGGGAGCAATGAGCAGTTCTTC	CASRASGSNEQFF	TRBV5-1	TRBJ2-1	TRBD2	few
TGTGCCAGCAGCTTAGTGGCAGCGGGGGGTCCCAAAAACATTCAGTACTTC	CASSLVAAGGPKNIQYF	TRBV7-2	TRBJ2-4	TRBD2	-
TGTGCCAGCAGCTCTTGGACTGGAGAGACCCAGTACTTC	CASSSWTGETQYF	TRBV2	TRBJ2-5	-	few
TGCAGCGTATTAACAGGGATAACGAGCAGCGGGGAGCTGTTTTTT	CSVLTGITSSGELFF	TRBV29-1	TRBJ2-2	-	-
TGTGCCAGCTCACCAAATGGGGCCAACGTCCTGACTTTC	CASSPNGANVLTF	TRBV18	TRBJ2-6	-	few
TGTGCCAGCAGCGGGGACAGCTATAGCAATCAGCCCCAGCATTTT	CASSGDSYSNQPQHF	TRBV2	TRBJ1-5	TRBD1	-
TGCGCCAGCAGCTGGGATGGATCCGAGCAGTACTTC	CASSWDGSEQYF	TRBV5-1	TRBJ2-7	-	few
TGTGCCAGCAGCCAAGTGGCGTTACAGGGGCATGCTAACTATGGCTACACCTTC	CASSQVALQGHANYGYTF	TRBV4-2	TRBJ1-2	TRBD1	-
TGTGCCAGCGCGGGGGCCCAGGGCGGGGAGCTGTTTTTT	CASAGAQGGELFF	TRBV6-1	TRBJ2-2	-	-
TGTGCCAGCAGTTTAAGCGGGAGTACTGGGGCCAACGTCCTGACTTTC	CASSLSGSTGANVLTF	TRBV6-5	TRBJ2-6	TRBD2	-
TGTGCCAGCTCACCACTCACCCCCAGCGCTTACACTGAAGCTTTCTTT	CASSPLTPSAYTEAFF	TRBV18	TRBJ1-1	-	-